This TCR beta chain was identified during a study of blood T cells in healthy people across ages. Then a second PCR, running roughly 7 to 11 cycles, was carried out with a sample-barcoded 5' primer and a J-beta primer mix. A tag from a template-switch adaptor with 12 random nucleotides marked each cDNA molecule. Researchers report that each sample yielded at least 2.5 million CDR3-containing paired-end reads. TCRdb recomputed calls from the 5' RACE reads with MiXCR, one row per CDR3 protein. The sample yields 600,000 or so distinct CDR3 sequences, around 20% seen once. On this clonotype itself: Germline and junction disagree at one end, which may indicate a read error.

This CDR3 is built from 12 residues. CDR1 is KGHSH and CDR2 is LQKENI in the germline V gene. The receptor's source is a man in his 70s in good health. Sequencing was carried out using blood. The chain recombines TRBV18 with TRBJ2-5; unclear D gene. The CDR3, as DNA: TGTGCCAGCTCACCACGAGAAGAGATCCAGTACTTC. Its translation: CASSPREEIQYF.